Sequencing of this T cell receptor beta chain was carried out in a study of cytomegalovirus exposure and HLA in healthy donors. V gave up 0 bases and J gave up 5 bases, with 14 bases separating them. This CDR3 spans 15 amino acids. Germline V gives CDR1 SGHNT, CDR2 YYREEE (reference sequence). Study-wide results and caveats: Diagnosis of cytomegalovirus status made by the classifier reportedly showed high specificity and sensitivity. Later, TCR association rates were found to vary by HLA locus, highest for DRB1 and lowest for HLA-C. Later analysis identified a missense DCLRE1C variant that was linked to TCR beta V- and J-gene trimming. Presence/absence analyses supposed approximately even sequencing depth among donors.

The PCR ran on 60 Vbeta and 13 Jbeta primers. Only in-frame clones appear in the TCRdb table, and some are missing; sequencing was by immunoSEQ multiplex PCR. This sample has 55,000 to 80,000 clones, with roughly four fifths found just once. As regards this clone: Its antigen remains unidentified.

The material sequenced was PBMCs. The receptor comes from a man aged 18 to 30 in good health and CMV-seronegative. The chain uses TRBV5-4 and TRBJ2-5; D perhaps matches TRBD2 (5 bases). The CDR3 DNA is TGTGCCAGCAGCTTGGTGAGGTCCCGAGGGGAGACCCAGTACTTC. Translation gives CASSLVRSRGETQYF.